What follows describes a single T cell receptor beta chain. This entry is derived from a study of blood T cell repertoires in COVID-19. V shed 4 bases and J 9 bases; nucleotides not matched to a gene: 6. The CDR3 is 15 residues long. CDR1 and CDR2 from the germline V gene are SGHTA and FQGNSA. The method was immunoSEQ multiplex PCR; TCRdb's version includes in-frame clones alone and lacks a portion of them. The sample has under 200,000 clones, around 83% seen once; the top ten hold approximately 5%. The sequencing sample was made of peripheral blood. The origin of this receptor is a woman aged 80 or over with acute or convalescent COVID-19. The chain has TRBV7-2 and TRBJ2-1, with TRBD2 matching 13 bases. CDR3 bases: TGTGCCAGCAGCTCCGGACTAGCGGGAGTTGGTGAGCAGTTCTTC. Translating gives CASSSGLAGVGEQFF.